Each of the 8 T cell receptor beta chains below was sequenced from the same sample in a study of cytomegalovirus exposure and HLA in healthy donors. Method: immunoSEQ multiplex PCR; TCRdb's copy keeps in-frame clones and lacks some. In the table there are about 140,000 clones, approximately 84% of which are singletons. The material sequenced was PBMCs. The receptors here all came from a woman aged 30 to 39 in good health and CMV-seronegative.

J is TRBJ1-1 and V is TRBV7-2; a weak D match, TRBD1 (5 bases). Germline CDR1 SGHTA, CDR2 FQGNSA. There are 15 residues in the CDR3. V was pared by 1 base and J by 1 base, with 10 bases between. The CDR3 is CASSLGGGRNTEAFF. In DNA, the CDR3 is TGTGCCAGCAGCTTAGGGGGGGGTCGGAACACTGAAGCTTTCTTT.

The V call is TRBV25-1, the J call TRBJ2-5, with 11 bases that match TRBD1. Germline V CDR1 and CDR2: MGHDK, SYGVNS. Trimming cost V 2 bases and J 5 bases; bases outside gene matches: 10. The CDR3 has 17 residues. Here the CDR3 DNA reads TGTGCCAGCAGTGAACCTGGGACAGGGGGACATCGGGAGACCCAGTACTTC. Translation: CASSEPGTGGHRETQYF.

A word on this clone: Other nucleotide sequences from this sample produce the same CDR3. The chain joins TRBV5-1 to TRBJ2-7, with D unresolved. Germline V gene lookup returns CDR1 SGHRS and CDR2 YFSETQ. This CDR3 region has 14 residues. Trimming shortened V by 0 bases and J by 0 bases, and 7 bases separated the two germline ends. In DNA form, the CDR3 reads TGCGCCAGCAGCTTGGGACCGGGCTCCTACGAGCAGTACTTC. Amino acids: CASSLGPGSYEQYF.

A single count supports this clone. The V and J genes are TRBV15 and TRBJ1-1, with 9 positions matching TRBD1. The CDR3 is 15 amino acids. Germline CDR1 reads LNHNV; CDR2 reads YYDKDF (reference sequence). V was clipped by 1 base and J by 4 bases; unmatched bases: 4. The CDR3 DNA is TGTGCCACCAGCAGAGGAACAGGGGGCCCCACTGAAGCTTTCTTT. It yields the protein CATSRGTGGPTEAFF.

V is TRBV7-9 and J is TRBJ2-7; 8 nucleotides match TRBD1. Germline CDR1 is SEHNR and CDR2 is FQNEAQ (reference sequence). V lost 5 bases to trimming and J lost 3 bases; unmatched junction nucleotides: 6. There are 14 residues in the CDR3. CDR3 sequence: CASSVHRGYYEQYF. CDR3 DNA: TGTGCCAGCAGCGTTCACAGGGGGTACTACGAGCAGTACTTC.

This chain links TRBV28 with TRBJ2-5; tentatively, D is TRBD1 (7 bases). Trimming left V 7 bases short and J 4 bases short, with 13 bases between. There are 13 residues in the CDR3. From germline, CDR1 is MDHEN and CDR2 SYDVKM. The CDR3 bases are TGTGCCAGCATCAGGAGGGGGCGAGAGACCCAGTACTTC. Translation gives CASIRRGRETQYF.

Only a few counts were recorded for this clone. V is TRBV5-6 and J is TRBJ1-1; D is unresolved. CDR1 and CDR2 from the germline V gene are SGHDT and YYEEEE. This CDR3 has 12 amino acids. The V gene lost 2 bases and the J gene lost 6 bases, with 8 bases spanning the gap. In DNA form, the CDR3 reads TGTGCCAGCAGCTTATATCGGGCTGAAGCTTTCTTT. It specifies CASSLYRAEAFF.

Remarks on this clone: This probably arose from a read error, given a far larger clone one base away. The rearrangement links TRBV2 to TRBJ2-2, with 11 nucleotides matching TRBD2. This CDR3 comprises 16 residues. Trimming at V came to 5 bases and at J to 0 bases, leaving 2 bases not matched to a gene. Per germline, CDR1 SNHLY and CDR2 FYNNEI. The CDR3 loop is CASSKLAGANTGELFF. The CDR3 DNA is TGTGCCAGCAGTAAACTAGCGGGGGCGAACACCGGGGAGCTGTTTTTT.